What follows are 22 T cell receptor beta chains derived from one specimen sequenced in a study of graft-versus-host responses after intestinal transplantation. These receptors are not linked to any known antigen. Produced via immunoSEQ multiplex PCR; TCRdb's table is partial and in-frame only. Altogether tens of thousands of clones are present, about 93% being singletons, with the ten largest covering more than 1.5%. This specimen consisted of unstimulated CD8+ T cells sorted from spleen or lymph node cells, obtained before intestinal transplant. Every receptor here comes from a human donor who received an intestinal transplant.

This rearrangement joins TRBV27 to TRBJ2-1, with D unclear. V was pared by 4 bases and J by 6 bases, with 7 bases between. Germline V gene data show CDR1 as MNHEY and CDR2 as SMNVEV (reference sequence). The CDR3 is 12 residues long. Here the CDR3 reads CASSSLVNEQFF. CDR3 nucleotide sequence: TGTGCCAGCAGTTCCCTAGTCAATGAGCAGTTCTTC.

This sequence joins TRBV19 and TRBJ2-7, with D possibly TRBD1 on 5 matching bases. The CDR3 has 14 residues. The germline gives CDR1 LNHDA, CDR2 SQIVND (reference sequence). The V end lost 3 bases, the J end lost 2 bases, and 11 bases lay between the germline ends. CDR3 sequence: CASSIRAGTYEQYF. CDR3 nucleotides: TGTGCCAGTAGTATTCGGGCAGGGACCTACGAGCAGTACTTC.

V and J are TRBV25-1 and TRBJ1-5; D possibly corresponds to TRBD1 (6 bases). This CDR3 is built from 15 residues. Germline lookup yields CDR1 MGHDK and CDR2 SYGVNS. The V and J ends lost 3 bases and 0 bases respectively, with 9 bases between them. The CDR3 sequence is CASSEGGLSNQPQHF. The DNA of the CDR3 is TGTGCCAGCAGTGAGGGGGGGCTTAGCAATCAGCCCCAGCATTTT.

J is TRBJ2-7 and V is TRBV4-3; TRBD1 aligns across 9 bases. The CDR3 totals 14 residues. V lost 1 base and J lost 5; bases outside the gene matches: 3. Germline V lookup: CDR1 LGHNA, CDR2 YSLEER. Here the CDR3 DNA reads TGCGCCAGCAGCCAAGCCACAGGGGGCGACGAGCAGTACTTC. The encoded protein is CASSQATGGDEQYF.

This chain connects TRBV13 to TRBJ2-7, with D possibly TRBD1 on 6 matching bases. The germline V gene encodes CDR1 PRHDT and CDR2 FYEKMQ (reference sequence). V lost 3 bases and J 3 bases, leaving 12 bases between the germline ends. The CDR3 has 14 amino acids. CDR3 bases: TGTGCCAGCAGCTTGCAGGGGACCAACTACGAGCAGTACTTC. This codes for CASSLQGTNYEQYF.

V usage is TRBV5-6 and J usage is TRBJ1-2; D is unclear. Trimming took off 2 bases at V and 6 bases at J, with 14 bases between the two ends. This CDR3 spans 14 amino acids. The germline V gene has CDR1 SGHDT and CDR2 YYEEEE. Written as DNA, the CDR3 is TGTGCCAGCAGCTTCCCGCCTATTGGAGATGGCTACACCTTC. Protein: CASSFPPIGDGYTF. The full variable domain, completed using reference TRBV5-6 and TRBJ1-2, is DAGVTQSPTHLIKTRGQQVTLRCSPKSGHDTVSWYQQALGQGPQFIFQYYEEEERQRGNFPDRFSGHQFPNYSSELNVNALLLGDSALYLCASSFPPIGDGYTFGSGTRLTVV.

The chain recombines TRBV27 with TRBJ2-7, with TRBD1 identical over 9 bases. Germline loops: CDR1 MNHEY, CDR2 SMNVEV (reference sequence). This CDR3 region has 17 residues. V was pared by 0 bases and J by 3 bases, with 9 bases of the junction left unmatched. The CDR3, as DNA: TGTGCCAGCAGTTTATCGGGGACAGGGCGAACTCTCTACGAGCAGTACTTC. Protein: CASSLSGTGRTLYEQYF.

The CDR3, as DNA: TGTGCCAGCACCAGTTTGGGGGCTGGGGACATTCAGTACTTC. Translating gives CASTSLGAGDIQYF. J is TRBJ2-4 and V is TRBV5-4; D possibly corresponds to TRBD1 (6 bases). Trimming took 6 bases from V and 8 from J, leaving 18 bases between them. This CDR3 contains 14 residues. The germline V gene encodes CDR1 SGHNT and CDR2 YYREEE (reference sequence).

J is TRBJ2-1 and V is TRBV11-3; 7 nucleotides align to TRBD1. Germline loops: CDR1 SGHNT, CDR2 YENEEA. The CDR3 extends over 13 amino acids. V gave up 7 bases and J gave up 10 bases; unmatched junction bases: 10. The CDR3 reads CASNTGTAYEQFF. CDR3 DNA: TGTGCCAGCAATACCGGGACAGCTTACGAGCAGTTCTTC.

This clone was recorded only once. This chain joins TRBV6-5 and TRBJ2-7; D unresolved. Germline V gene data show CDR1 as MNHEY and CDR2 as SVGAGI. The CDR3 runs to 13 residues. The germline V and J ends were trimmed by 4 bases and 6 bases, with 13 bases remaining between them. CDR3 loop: CASSWFDASEQYF. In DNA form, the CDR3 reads TGTGCCAGCAGTTGGTTTGATGCGTCCGAGCAGTACTTC.

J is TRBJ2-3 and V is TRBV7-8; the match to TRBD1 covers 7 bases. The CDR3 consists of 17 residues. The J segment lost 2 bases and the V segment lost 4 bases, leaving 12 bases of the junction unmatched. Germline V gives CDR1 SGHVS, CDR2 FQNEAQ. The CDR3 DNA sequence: TGTGCCAGCAGCTCCTCCCTGACAGGGTCTGTCACAGATACGCAGTATTTT. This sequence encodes CASSSSLTGSVTDTQYF.

CDR3 protein: CASSLERGYTEAFF. CDR3 sequence (DNA): TGTGCCAGCAGCTTAGAAAGGGGTTACACTGAAGCTTTCTTT. V usage is TRBV7-7 and J usage is TRBJ1-1, with TRBD1 as a possible D gene (5 bases). V lost 1 base, J lost 3 bases, and 9 bases lay in between. The CDR3 runs 14 residues. CDR1 and CDR2 (germline): SSHAT, FNYEAQ (reference sequence).

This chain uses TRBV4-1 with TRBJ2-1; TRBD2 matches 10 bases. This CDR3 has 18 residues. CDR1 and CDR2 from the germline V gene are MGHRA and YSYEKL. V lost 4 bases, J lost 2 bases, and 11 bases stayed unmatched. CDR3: CASSPDSGGASPYNEQFF. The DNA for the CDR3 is TGCGCCAGCAGCCCAGACAGCGGGGGGGCCTCCCCCTACAATGAGCAGTTCTTC.

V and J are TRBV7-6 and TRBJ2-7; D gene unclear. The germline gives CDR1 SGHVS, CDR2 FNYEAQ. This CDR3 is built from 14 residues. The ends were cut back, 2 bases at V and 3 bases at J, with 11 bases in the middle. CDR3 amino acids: CASSLKAESYEQYF. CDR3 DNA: TGTGCCAGCAGCTTAAAGGCGGAGAGCTACGAGCAGTACTTC.

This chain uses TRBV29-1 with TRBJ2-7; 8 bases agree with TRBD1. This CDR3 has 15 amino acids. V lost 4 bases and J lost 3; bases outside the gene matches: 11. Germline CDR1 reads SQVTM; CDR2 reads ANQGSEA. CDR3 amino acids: CSVARGQFGNYEQYF. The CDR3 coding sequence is TGCAGCGTTGCCAGGGGGCAGTTCGGTAACTACGAGCAGTACTTC.

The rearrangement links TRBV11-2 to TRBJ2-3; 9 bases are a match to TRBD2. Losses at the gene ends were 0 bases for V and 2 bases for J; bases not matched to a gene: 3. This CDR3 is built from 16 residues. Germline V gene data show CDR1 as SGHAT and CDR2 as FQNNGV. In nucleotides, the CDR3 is TGTGCCAGCAGCTTAGAACTAGCGGGTTACACAGATACGCAGTATTTT. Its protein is CASSLELAGYTDTQYF.

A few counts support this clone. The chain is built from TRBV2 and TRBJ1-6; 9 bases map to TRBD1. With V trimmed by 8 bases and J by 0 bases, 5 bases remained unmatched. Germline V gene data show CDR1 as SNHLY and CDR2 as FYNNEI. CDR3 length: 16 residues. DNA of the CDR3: TGTGCCAGCGTTGGGACAGGGAGCTCCTATAATTCACCCCTCCACTTT. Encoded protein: CASVGTGSSYNSPLHF. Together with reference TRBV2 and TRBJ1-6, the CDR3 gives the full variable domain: EPEVTQTPSHQVTQMGQEVILRCVPISNHLYFYWYRQILGQKVEFLVSFYNNEISEKSEIFDDQFSVERPDGSNFTLKIRSTKLEDSAMYFCASVGTGSSYNSPLHFGNGTRLTVT.

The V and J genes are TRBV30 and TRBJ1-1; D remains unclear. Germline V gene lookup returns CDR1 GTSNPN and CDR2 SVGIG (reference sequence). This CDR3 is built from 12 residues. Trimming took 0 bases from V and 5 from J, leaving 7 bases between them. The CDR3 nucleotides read TGTGCCTGGAGTGTACCGGGAACTGAAGCTTTCTTT. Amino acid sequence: CAWSVPGTEAFF.

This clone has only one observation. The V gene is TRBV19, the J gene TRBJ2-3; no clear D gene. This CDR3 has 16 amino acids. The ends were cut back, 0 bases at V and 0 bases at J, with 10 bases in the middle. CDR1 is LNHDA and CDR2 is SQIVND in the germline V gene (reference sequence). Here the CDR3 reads CASSIESLASTDTQYF. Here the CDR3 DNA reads TGTGCCAGTAGTATAGAGTCCTTGGCTAGCACAGATACGCAGTATTTT.

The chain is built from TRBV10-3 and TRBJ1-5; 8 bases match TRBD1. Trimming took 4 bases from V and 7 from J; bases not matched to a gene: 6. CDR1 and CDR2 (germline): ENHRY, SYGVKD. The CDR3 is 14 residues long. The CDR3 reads CAISGTGRRQPQHF. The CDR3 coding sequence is TGTGCCATCAGTGGGACAGGGCGCAGGCAGCCCCAGCATTTT.

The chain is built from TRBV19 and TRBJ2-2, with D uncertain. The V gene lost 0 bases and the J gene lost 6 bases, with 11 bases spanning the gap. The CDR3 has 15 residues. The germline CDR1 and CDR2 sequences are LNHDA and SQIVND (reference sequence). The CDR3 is CASSIDPAGPGELFF. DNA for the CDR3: TGTGCCAGTAGTATAGATCCGGCAGGCCCCGGGGAGCTGTTTTTT.

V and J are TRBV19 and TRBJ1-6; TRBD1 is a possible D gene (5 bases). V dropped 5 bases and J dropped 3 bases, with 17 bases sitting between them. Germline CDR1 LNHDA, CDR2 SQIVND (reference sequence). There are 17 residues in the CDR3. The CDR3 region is CASSLEGPPLYNSPLHF. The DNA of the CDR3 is TGTGCCAGTAGTTTGGAGGGACCTCCTCTCTATAATTCACCCCTCCACTTT. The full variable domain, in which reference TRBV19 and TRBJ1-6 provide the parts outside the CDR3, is DGGITQSPKYLFRKEGQNVTLSCEQNLNHDAMYWYRQDPGQGLRLIYYSQIVNDFQKGDIAEGYSVSREKKESFPLTVTSAQKNPTAFYLCASSLEGPPLYNSPLHFGNGTRLTVT.